The 2 T cell receptor beta chains in this list originate from one sample, sequenced in a study of CD8+CD57+ T cells in acquired aplastic anemia. Genomic DNA was employed as the template in profiling TCR beta VDJ and CDR3. TCRdb called the reads again in MiXCR, with one record for every CDR3 protein. The data show roughly 180,000 distinct CDR3 sequences, around 65% seen once. The sample comprised sorted CD4+, CD8+, or CD8+CD57+ T cells (not recorded which) from PBMCs. Receptor source: a human donor with severe aplastic anemia or a healthy control (not recorded which).

The chain recombines TRBV19 with TRBJ2-2, with D unclear. Per germline, CDR1 LNHDA and CDR2 SQIVND (reference sequence). V was cut by 6 bases and J by 6 bases, with 11 bases left in between. The CDR3 extends over 13 amino acids. CDR3 DNA: TGTGCCAGTAGATACGGAATATCCGGGGAGCTGTTTTTT. Translated, it gives CASRYGISGELFF. The full variable domain, in which reference TRBV19 and TRBJ2-2 provide the parts outside the CDR3, is DGGITQSPKYLFRKEGQNVTLSCEQNLNHDAMYWYRQDPGQGLRLIYYSQIVNDFQKGDIAEGYSVSREKKESFPLTVTSAQKNPTAFYLCASRYGISGELFFGEGSRLTVL.

The chain employs TRBV20-1 and TRBJ1-4; weak D call: TRBD1 (5 bases). Trimming pared 6 bases from V and 13 bases from J, leaving 18 bases between. The CDR3 has 12 residues. The germline CDR1 and CDR2 sequences are DFQATT and SNEGSKA (reference sequence). The CDR3 region is CSASGAQERLFF. CDR3 DNA: TGCAGTGCCAGTGGGGCCCAAGAGAGACTGTTTTTT.